These 30 T cell receptor beta chains originate from one sample sequenced in a study of blood T cell repertoires in COVID-19. This table comes from immunoSEQ multiplex PCR, and its TCRdb copy is limited to in-frame clones, with some not included. The repertoire has about 250,000 clones, 88% of them found once; the top ten carry under 3.5%. What was sequenced was PBMCs or T cells enriched from blood (not recorded which). These receptors were collected from a woman in her 50s who had recovered from COVID-19.

The V and J genes are TRBV7-9 and TRBJ2-7, with TRBD2 as a possible D gene (6 bases). Germline values: CDR1 SEHNR, CDR2 FQNEAQ (reference sequence). The CDR3 extends over 15 amino acids. V was pared by 0 bases and J by 3 bases, with 12 bases between. Written as DNA, the CDR3 is TGTGCCAGCAGCTTAGCGCTCGCGGGGAGCTACGAGCAGTACTTC. This codes for CASSLALAGSYEQYF.

The chain is built from TRBV7-9 and TRBJ1-1; D is possibly TRBD1 (6 bases). This CDR3 has 18 amino acids. Trimming removed 4 bases at V and 1 base at J, with 22 bases between. Per the germline V gene, CDR1 is SEHNR and CDR2 is FQNEAQ (reference sequence). CDR3 sequence: CASSSTTGRRFGNTEAFF. For the CDR3, the DNA is TGTGCCAGCAGCTCTACGACAGGAAGAAGGTTTGGGAACACTGAAGCTTTCTTT.

The chain combines TRBV29-1 with TRBJ2-2, with D perhaps TRBD2 (6 bases). The V end was cut by 5 bases, the J end by 8 bases, with 12 bases between. The CDR3 is 12 amino acids. Germline V CDR1 and CDR2: SQVTM, ANQGSEA. This chain's CDR3 is CSVLTSSGELFF. The CDR3 nucleotides read TGCAGCGTTCTTACTAGCTCGGGGGAGCTGTTTTTT.

The chain joins TRBV30 to TRBJ2-7, with 9 bases matching TRBD1. Germline CDR1 is GTSNPN and CDR2 is SVGIG (reference sequence). This CDR3 is 14 amino acids long. The trim removed 4 bases at V and 6 bases at J, leaving 10 bases unmatched. The CDR3 DNA is TGTGCCTGGACTAGACAGGGGGAGACGCTCGAGCAGTACTTC. Its translation: CAWTRQGETLEQYF.

The chain links TRBV24-1 to TRBJ2-1; 9 positions agree with TRBD2. J gave up 8 bases and V 1 base, and 5 bases lay outside the gene matches. Looked up from germline, CDR1 is KGHDR and CDR2 is SFDVKD. The CDR3 loop spans 15 amino acids. The CDR3 sequence: CATSDFSGSTYEQFF. In DNA, the CDR3 is TGTGCCACCAGTGATTTTAGCGGGAGTACCTATGAGCAGTTCTTC.

The chain couples TRBV5-6 to TRBJ2-1; a weak D match, TRBD2 (5 bases). Germline V gene lookup returns CDR1 SGHDT and CDR2 YYEEEE. Between the trimmed V and J ends, which lost 6 bases and 3 bases, there was a span of 19 bases. CDR3 length: 16 residues. CDR3 nucleotide sequence: TGTGCCAGCAAACTGTTTGTGGGAGTAAACTACAATGAGCAGTTCTTC. The encoded protein is CASKLFVGVNYNEQFF.

In the case of this clone: Other DNA variants within this sample encode the same CDR3. The V and J genes are TRBV30 and TRBJ1-1; 7 nucleotides align to TRBD1. This CDR3 has 15 residues. The V gene end was trimmed by 0 bases and the J gene end by 5 bases; junction bases not matched to a gene: 9. The germline CDR1 and CDR2 sequences are GTSNPN and SVGIG (reference sequence). The CDR3 loop reads CAWSVPWTGPTEAFF. In nucleotides, the CDR3 is TGTGCCTGGAGTGTGCCATGGACAGGTCCAACTGAAGCTTTCTTT. Using reference TRBV30 and TRBJ1-1 for the parts outside the CDR3, the full variable domain is SQTIHQWPATLVQPVGSPLSLECTVEGTSNPNLYWYRQAAGRGLQLLFYSVGIGQISSEVPQNLSASRPQDRQFILSSKKLLLSDSGFYLCAWSVPWTGPTEAFFGQGTRLTVV.

On this clone: The junction departs from germline at one end; a sequencing error may be responsible. The V and J genes are TRBV5-6 and TRBJ1-2; D is uncertain. The CDR3 has 15 residues. Germline V gene lookup returns CDR1 SGHDT and CDR2 YYEEEE. CDR3 loop: CASSFGTENGYRYTF. CDR3 nucleotides: TGTGCCAGCAGCTTCGGCACAGAGAACGGCTATCGCTACACCTTC.

V is TRBV14 and J is TRBJ1-6, with D uncertain. The CDR3 is made up of 17 amino acids. CDR1 and CDR2 (germline): SGHDN, FVKESK. V was shortened by 2 bases and J by 4 bases, with 15 bases between the two germline ends. The CDR3 loop is CASSQTFKADYNSPLHF. The CDR3 bases are TGTGCCAGCAGCCAAACGTTTAAGGCGGATTATAATTCACCCCTCCACTTT.

The chain joins TRBV2 to TRBJ1-6; perhaps TRBD1 as D (6 bases). There are 16 residues in the CDR3. CDR1 is SNHLY and CDR2 is FYNNEI in the germline V gene. V lost 6 bases and J 9 bases, leaving 21 bases between the germline ends. The chain's CDR3 is CASSPQGLAARSPLHF. For the CDR3, the DNA is TGTGCCAGCAGCCCACAGGGCCTAGCTGCACGTTCACCCCTCCACTTT.

This sequence joins TRBV5-1 and TRBJ1-5, with 9 bases lining up with TRBD1. V dropped 4 bases and J dropped 3; count of bases not matched to a gene: 11. The CDR3 is 17 amino acids. Germline CDR1 SGHRS, CDR2 YFSETQ. The CDR3 coding sequence is TGCGCCAGCAGCCTACAACCGACAGGGGGGAACAATCAGCCCCAGCATTTT. It yields the protein CASSLQPTGGNNQPQHF.

This clone was detected only once. The chain combines TRBV21-1 with TRBJ1-3; the table's D call, TRBD1, has no DNA check behind it. TRBV21-1 constitutes a pseudogene. CDR3 length: 15 amino acids. CDR3 coding DNA: TGTGCCAGCAGCAGCCGGGACAGCCGCCGAAACACCATATATTTT. This encodes CASSSRDSRRNTIYF.

The chain recombines TRBV3-1 (or the pseudogene TRBV3-2) with TRBJ1-3; no definite D call. V was clipped by 1 base and J by 4 bases, with 5 bases between them. Germline V lookup: CDR1 LGHDT, CDR2 YNNKEL (reference sequence). The CDR3 is made up of 13 amino acids. CDR3 protein: CASSQVRGNTIYF. CDR3 in DNA: TGTGCCAGCAGCCAAGTACGGGGAAACACCATATATTTT.

The rearrangement joins TRBV7-2 to TRBJ1-2, with 7 bases identical to TRBD1. The CDR3 contains 14 residues. Germline V gives CDR1 SGHTA, CDR2 FQGNSA. V shed 4 bases, J shed 8 bases, and the junction held 10 bases outside the gene matches. The CDR3 DNA sequence: TGTGCCAGCAGCTCGTACAGGGGATCGGAAGGCTACACCTTC. It specifies CASSSYRGSEGYTF. Filled out from reference TRBV7-2 and TRBJ1-2, the complete variable domain reads GAGVSQSPSNKVTEKGKDVELRCDPISGHTALYWYRQSLGQGLEFLIYFQGNSAPDKSGLPSDRFSAERTGGSVSTLTIQRTQQEDSAVYLCASSSYRGSEGYTFGSGTRLTVV.

This rearrangement joins TRBV3-1 (or the pseudogene TRBV3-2) to TRBJ2-5, with 9 positions matching TRBD1. The CDR3 contains 14 residues. J lost 6 bases, V lost 4 bases, and 6 bases had no gene match. In germline, CDR1 is LGHDT, CDR2 YNNKEL (reference sequence). DNA of the CDR3: TGTGCCAGCAGCCCTACAGGGGGCGTAAAGACCCAGTACTTC. It yields the protein CASSPTGGVKTQYF.

This sequence joins TRBV2 and TRBJ1-4; possibly TRBD1 for D (6 bases). Germline CDR1 SNHLY, CDR2 FYNNEI. V lost 3 bases and J lost 5, with 10 bases in between. CDR3 length equals 14 residues. The CDR3 region is CASSEGTRNEKLFF. The CDR3 DNA sequence: TGTGCCAGCAGTGAGGGGACAAGGAATGAAAAACTGTTTTTT.

V is TRBV5-1 and J is TRBJ1-1; the D gene is possibly TRBD1 (5 bases). CDR1 is SGHRS and CDR2 is YFSETQ in the germline V gene. Trimming left V 6 bases short and J 0 bases short, with 12 bases between. The CDR3 covers 14 residues. For the CDR3, the DNA is TGCGCCAGCAAAACGGGGGTAATGAACACTGAAGCTTTCTTT. Residues: CASKTGVMNTEAFF.

The chain links TRBV24-1 to TRBJ2-1, with TRBD2 identical over 7 bases. The V gene end was trimmed by 5 bases and the J gene end by 0 bases; junction bases not matched to a gene: 12. Germline V gene lookup returns CDR1 KGHDR and CDR2 SFDVKD. There are 18 residues in the CDR3. The CDR3, as DNA: TGTGCCACCAGTGGATCGCTAGCGGAAAGCCCCTCCTACAATGAGCAGTTCTTC. Residues: CATSGSLAESPSYNEQFF.

In its sample, this clone was seen once. The rearrangement uses TRBV28 and TRBJ2-7, with D perhaps matching TRBD2 (6 bases). This CDR3 has 13 amino acids. The ends were cut back, 5 bases at V and 2 bases at J, with 10 bases in the middle. CDR1 MDHEN and CDR2 SYDVKM come from the germline V gene. The chain's CDR3 is CASSVRTTYEQYF. CDR3 coding DNA: TGTGCCAGCAGTGTACGGACTACCTACGAGCAGTACTTC.

This clone came up once. The chain recombines TRBV19 with TRBJ1-3; 11 bases map to TRBD1. V was pared by 3 bases and J by 0 bases, with 1 base of the junction left unmatched. Germline CDR1 LNHDA, CDR2 SQIVND (reference sequence). The CDR3 is 16 residues long. The CDR3 bases are TGTGCCAGTAGTATCGGACAGGGGGCCTCTGGAAACACCATATATTTT. This translates into CASSIGQGASGNTIYF.

This rearrangement joins TRBV18 to TRBJ2-3; D not certain. This CDR3 is built from 11 residues. Germline V gene data show CDR1 as KGHSH and CDR2 as LQKENI. V was clipped by 6 bases and J by 10 bases, with 11 bases between them. In nucleotides, the CDR3 is TGTGCCAGCTCTCCCGAGGTGTCGCAGTATTTT. Translation gives CASSPEVSQYF.

The chain uses TRBV28 and TRBJ1-5; D call uncertain. The CDR3 totals 13 residues. V was trimmed by 11 bases and J by 3 bases, leaving 14 bases between them. Germline lookup yields CDR1 MDHEN and CDR2 SYDVKM. CDR3 bases: TGTGCCGTTAATAAACAGCTCAATCAGCCCCAGCATTTT. Translated, it gives CAVNKQLNQPQHF.

This clone has only a few counts. J is TRBJ1-6 and V is TRBV5-6; TRBD1 aligns across 7 bases. Germline CDR1 is SGHDT and CDR2 is YYEEEE. The CDR3 extends over 15 amino acids. Trimming removed 3 bases from V and 7 bases from J; junction bases left unmatched: 7. The DNA of the CDR3 is TGTGCCAGCAGCTCTTCCGGGACAGACAATTCACCCCTCCACTTT. This codes for CASSSSGTDNSPLHF. Full variable domain (remainder filled in from reference TRBV5-6 and TRBJ1-6): DAGVTQSPTHLIKTRGQQVTLRCSPKSGHDTVSWYQQALGQGPQFIFQYYEEEERQRGNFPDRFSGHQFPNYSSELNVNALLLGDSALYLCASSSSGTDNSPLHFGNGTRLTVT.

J is TRBJ1-2 and V is TRBV10-3; TRBD1 matches at 9 bases. The CDR3 is 19 residues long. V was pared by 5 bases and J by 0 bases, with 16 bases of the junction left unmatched. Germline values: CDR1 ENHRY, CDR2 SYGVKD. The CDR3 sequence is CAISLRGGQGSGSNYGYTF. The CDR3 region has the DNA TGTGCCATCAGTCTTAGAGGGGGACAGGGTTCAGGGTCTAACTATGGCTACACCTTC.

The chain is built from TRBV7-2 and TRBJ2-2; TRBD2 agrees at 7 bases. Germline V gene lookup returns CDR1 SGHTA and CDR2 FQGNSA. Unmatched junction bases numbered 8, after V lost 1 base and J lost 0 bases. The CDR3 extends over 18 amino acids. The CDR3 region is CASSLGLAITPNTGELFF. The CDR3 coding sequence is TGTGCCAGCAGCTTAGGACTAGCCATAACACCGAACACCGGGGAGCTGTTTTTT.

This chain joins TRBV6-5 and TRBJ1-2; the D gene is possibly TRBD1 (5 bases). Deletions cut 2 bases from V and 6 bases from J, with 10 bases between. The germline V gene encodes CDR1 MNHEY and CDR2 SVGAGI. The CDR3 consists of 13 residues. The CDR3 DNA reads as TGTGCCAGCAGTTACCTTTCAGGGCATGGCTACACCTTC. It is translated as CASSYLSGHGYTF.

The rearrangement uses TRBV28 and TRBJ2-1; 9 bases agree with TRBD1. Germline V gene sequence: CDR1 MDHEN, CDR2 SYDVKM. J lost 6 bases, V lost 9 bases, and 12 bases had no gene match. There are 15 residues in the CDR3. The CDR3 DNA sequence: TGTGCCAGTAGCCCGGGACAGGGTTTTATCAATGAGCAGTTCTTC. It translates to CASSPGQGFINEQFF.

V and J are TRBV19 and TRBJ2-7; TRBD1 matches 10 bases. V was pared by 6 bases and J by 4 bases, with 9 bases of the junction left unmatched. Per the germline V gene, CDR1 is LNHDA and CDR2 is SQIVND (reference sequence). The length of the CDR3 is 15 residues. CDR3 DNA sequence: TGTGCCAGTAGGATGACCGGGACAGGGGTTTACGAGCAGTACTTC. Its translation is CASRMTGTGVYEQYF. The full variable domain, with the rest looked up from reference TRBV19 and TRBJ2-7, is DGGITQSPKYLFRKEGQNVTLSCEQNLNHDAMYWYRQDPGQGLRLIYYSQIVNDFQKGDIAEGYSVSREKKESFPLTVTSAQKNPTAFYLCASRMTGTGVYEQYFGPGTRLTVT.

The genes are TRBV19 and TRBJ2-1, with 9 positions matching TRBD2. This CDR3 contains 21 residues. Looked up from germline, CDR1 is LNHDA and CDR2 is SQIVND (reference sequence). Unmatched junction bases numbered 17, after V lost 1 base and J lost 1 base. CDR3 amino acids: CASSIGGLAGISGVSYNEQFF. CDR3 coding DNA: TGTGCCAGTAGTATAGGTGGGCTAGCGGGAATCTCCGGGGTGTCCTACAATGAGCAGTTCTTC.

This chain links TRBV5-1 with TRBJ2-3; 10 bases agree with TRBD2. The CDR3 is made up of 16 amino acids. The germline V gene has CDR1 SGHRS and CDR2 YFSETQ. V lost 7 bases and J lost 9; bases outside the gene matches: 17. The CDR3 bases are TGCGCCAGCCGCTATGAATCTAGCGGGAGTGTGAGGACGCAGTATTTT. It is translated as CASRYESSGSVRTQYF.